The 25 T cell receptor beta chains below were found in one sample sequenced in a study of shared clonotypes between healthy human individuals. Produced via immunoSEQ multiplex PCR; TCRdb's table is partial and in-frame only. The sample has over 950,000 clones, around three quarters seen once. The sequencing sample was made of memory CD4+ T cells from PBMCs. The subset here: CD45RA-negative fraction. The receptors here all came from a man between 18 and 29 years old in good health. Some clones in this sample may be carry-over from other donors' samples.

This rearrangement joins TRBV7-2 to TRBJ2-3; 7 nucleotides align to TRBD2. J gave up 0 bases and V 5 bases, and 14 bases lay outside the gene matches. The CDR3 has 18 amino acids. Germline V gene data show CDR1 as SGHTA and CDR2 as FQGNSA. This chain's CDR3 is CASSRPDIAGTSTDTQYF. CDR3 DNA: TGTGCCAGCAGCCGCCCAGACATAGCGGGCACTAGCACAGATACGCAGTATTTT.

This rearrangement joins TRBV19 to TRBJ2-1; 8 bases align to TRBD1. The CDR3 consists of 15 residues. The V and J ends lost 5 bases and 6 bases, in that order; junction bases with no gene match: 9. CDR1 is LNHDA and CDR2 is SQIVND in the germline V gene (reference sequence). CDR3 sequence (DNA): TGTGCCAGTAGTCTCGGGACAGGAGGCCGCAATGAGCAGTTCTTC. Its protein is CASSLGTGGRNEQFF.

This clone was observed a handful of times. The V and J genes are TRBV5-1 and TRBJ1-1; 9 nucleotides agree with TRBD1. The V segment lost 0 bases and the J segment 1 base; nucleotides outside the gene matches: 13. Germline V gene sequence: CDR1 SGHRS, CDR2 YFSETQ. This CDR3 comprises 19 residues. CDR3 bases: TGCGCCAGCAGCTTGGGGGTGGGGACAGGGCTCCTTAAGAACACTGAAGCTTTCTTT. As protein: CASSLGVGTGLLKNTEAFF.

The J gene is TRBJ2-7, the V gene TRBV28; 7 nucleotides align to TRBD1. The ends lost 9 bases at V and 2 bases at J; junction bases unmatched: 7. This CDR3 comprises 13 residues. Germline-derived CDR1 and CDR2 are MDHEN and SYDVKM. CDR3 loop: CASSQGTPYEQYF. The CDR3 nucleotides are TGTGCCAGTTCACAGGGGACCCCCTACGAGCAGTACTTC.

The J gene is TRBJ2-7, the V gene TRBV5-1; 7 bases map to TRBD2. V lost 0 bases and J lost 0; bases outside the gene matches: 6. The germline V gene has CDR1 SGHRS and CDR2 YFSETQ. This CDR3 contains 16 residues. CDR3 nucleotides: TGCGCCAGCAGCTTGGCGAACGGCGGGAGCTCCTACGAGCAGTACTTC. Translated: CASSLANGGSSYEQYF. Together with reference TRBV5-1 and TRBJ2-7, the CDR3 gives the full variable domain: KAGVTQTPRYLIKTRGQQVTLSCSPISGHRSVSWYQQTPGQGLQFLFEYFSETQRNKGNFPGRFSGRQFSNSRSEMNVSTLELGDSALYLCASSLANGGSSYEQYFGPGTRLTVT.

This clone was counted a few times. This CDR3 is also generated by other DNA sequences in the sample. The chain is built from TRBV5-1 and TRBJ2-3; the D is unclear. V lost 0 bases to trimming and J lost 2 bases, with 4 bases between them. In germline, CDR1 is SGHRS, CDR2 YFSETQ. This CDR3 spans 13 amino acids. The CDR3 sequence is CASSLDSTDTQYF. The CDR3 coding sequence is TGCGCCAGCAGCTTGGACTCCACAGATACGCAGTATTTT.

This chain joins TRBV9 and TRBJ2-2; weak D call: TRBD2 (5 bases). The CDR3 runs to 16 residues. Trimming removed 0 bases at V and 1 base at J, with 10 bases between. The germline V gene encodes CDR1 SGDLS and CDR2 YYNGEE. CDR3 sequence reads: CASSVAYRGNTGELFF. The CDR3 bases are TGTGCCAGCAGCGTAGCATACCGGGGGAACACCGGGGAGCTGTTTTTT.

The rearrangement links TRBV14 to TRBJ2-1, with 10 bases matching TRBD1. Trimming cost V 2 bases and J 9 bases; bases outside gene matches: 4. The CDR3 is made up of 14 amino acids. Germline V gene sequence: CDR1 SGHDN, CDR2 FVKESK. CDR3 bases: TGTGCCAGCAGCCAACGACAGGGGGCCGGTGAGCAGTTCTTC. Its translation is CASSQRQGAGEQFF.

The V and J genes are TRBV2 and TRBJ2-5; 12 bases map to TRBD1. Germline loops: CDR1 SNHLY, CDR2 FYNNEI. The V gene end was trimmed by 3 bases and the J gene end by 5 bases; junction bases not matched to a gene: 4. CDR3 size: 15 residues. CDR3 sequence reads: CASSEGTGGYETQYF. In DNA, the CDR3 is TGTGCCAGCAGTGAGGGGACAGGGGGCTATGAGACCCAGTACTTC.

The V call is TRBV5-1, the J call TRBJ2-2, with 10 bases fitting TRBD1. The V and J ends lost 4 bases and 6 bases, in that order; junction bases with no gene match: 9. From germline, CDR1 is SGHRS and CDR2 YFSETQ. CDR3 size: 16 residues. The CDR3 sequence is CASSKPGQGRAGELFF. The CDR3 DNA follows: TGCGCCAGCAGCAAGCCGGGACAGGGGCGGGCCGGGGAGCTGTTTTTT.

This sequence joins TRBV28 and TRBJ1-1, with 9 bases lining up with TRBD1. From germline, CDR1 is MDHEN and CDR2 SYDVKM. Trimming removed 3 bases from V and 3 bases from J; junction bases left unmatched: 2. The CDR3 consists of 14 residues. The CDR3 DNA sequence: TGTGCCAGCAGTTTGGGACAGGGATACACTGAAGCTTTCTTT. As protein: CASSLGQGYTEAFF.

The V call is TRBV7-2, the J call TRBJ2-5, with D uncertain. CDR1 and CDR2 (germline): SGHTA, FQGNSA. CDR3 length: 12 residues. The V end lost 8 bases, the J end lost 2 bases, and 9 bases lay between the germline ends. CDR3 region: CASGSSQETQYF. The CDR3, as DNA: TGTGCCAGCGGGTCCTCTCAAGAGACCCAGTACTTC.

CDR3 loop: CASSSGTAFNQPQHF. The DNA of the CDR3 is TGTGCCAGCAGCTCCGGGACAGCATTCAATCAGCCCCAGCATTTT. The rearrangement joins TRBV2 to TRBJ1-5, with 7 bases fitting TRBD1. The V and J ends lost 6 bases and 3 bases, in that order; junction bases with no gene match: 8. Germline CDR1 SNHLY, CDR2 FYNNEI. The CDR3 length is 15 residues.

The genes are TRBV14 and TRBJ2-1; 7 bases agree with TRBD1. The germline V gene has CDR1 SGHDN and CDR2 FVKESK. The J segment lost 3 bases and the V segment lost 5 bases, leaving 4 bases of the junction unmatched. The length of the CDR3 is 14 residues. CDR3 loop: CASSYRDSYNEQFF. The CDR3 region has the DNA TGTGCCAGCAGCTACCGGGACAGCTACAATGAGCAGTTCTTC.

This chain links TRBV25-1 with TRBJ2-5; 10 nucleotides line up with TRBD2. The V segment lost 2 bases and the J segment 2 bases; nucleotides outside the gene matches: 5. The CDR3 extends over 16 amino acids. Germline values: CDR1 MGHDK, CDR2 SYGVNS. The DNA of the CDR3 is TGTGCCAGCAGTGAAGGGAGAGCGGGAGGGCAAGAGACCCAGTACTTC. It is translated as CASSEGRAGGQETQYF. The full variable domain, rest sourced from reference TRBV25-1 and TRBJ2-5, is EADIYQTPRYLVIGTGKKITLECSQTMGHDKMYWYQQDPGMELHLIHYSYGVNSTEKGDLSSESTVSRIRTEHFPLTLESARPSHTSQYLCASSEGRAGGQETQYFGPGTRLLVL.

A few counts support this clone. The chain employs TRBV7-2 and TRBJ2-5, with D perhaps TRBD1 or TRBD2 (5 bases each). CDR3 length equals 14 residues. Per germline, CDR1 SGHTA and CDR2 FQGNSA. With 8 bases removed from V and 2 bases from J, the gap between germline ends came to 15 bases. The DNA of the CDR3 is TGTGCCAGCCGTTTAAGTTGGGGGCAAGAGACCCAGTACTTC. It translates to CASRLSWGQETQYF.

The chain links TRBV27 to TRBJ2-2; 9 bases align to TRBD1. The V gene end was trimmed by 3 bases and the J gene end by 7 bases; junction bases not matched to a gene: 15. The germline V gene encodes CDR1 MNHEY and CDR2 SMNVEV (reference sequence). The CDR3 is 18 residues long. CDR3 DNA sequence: TGTGCCAGCAGTTTTTTGGGAATAACAGGGGGCTGGGGCGGGGAGCTGTTTTTT. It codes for CASSFLGITGGWGGELFF.

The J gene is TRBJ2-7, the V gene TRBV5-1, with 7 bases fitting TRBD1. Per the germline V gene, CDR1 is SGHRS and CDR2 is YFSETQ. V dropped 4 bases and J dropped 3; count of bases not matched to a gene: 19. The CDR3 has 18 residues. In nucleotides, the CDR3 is TGCGCCAGCAGCCGACAACCGAACGACAGGGTTCTCTTCTACGAGCAGTACTTC. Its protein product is CASSRQPNDRVLFYEQYF.

The CDR3 bases are TGCGCCAGCAGCTTGGAGGTATTATCGAACACTGAAGCTTTCTTT. This encodes CASSLEVLSNTEAFF. The chain carries TRBV5-1 and TRBJ1-1; D is uncertain. Germline V gene data show CDR1 as SGHRS and CDR2 as YFSETQ. V lost 0 bases to trimming and J lost 1 base, with 10 bases between them. The CDR3 totals 15 residues.

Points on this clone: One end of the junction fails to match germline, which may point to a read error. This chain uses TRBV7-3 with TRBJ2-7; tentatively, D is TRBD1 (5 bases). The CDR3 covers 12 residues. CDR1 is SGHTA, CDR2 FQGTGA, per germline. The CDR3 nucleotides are TGTGTCAGCAGTCGCCAGGGCTACGAGCAGTACTTC. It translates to CVSSRQGYEQYF.

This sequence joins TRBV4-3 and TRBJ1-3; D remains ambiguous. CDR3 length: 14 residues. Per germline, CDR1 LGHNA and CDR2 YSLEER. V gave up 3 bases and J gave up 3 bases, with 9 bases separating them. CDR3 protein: CASSHTYVGNTIYF. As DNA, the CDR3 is TGCGCCAGCAGCCATACCTACGTTGGAAACACCATATATTTT.

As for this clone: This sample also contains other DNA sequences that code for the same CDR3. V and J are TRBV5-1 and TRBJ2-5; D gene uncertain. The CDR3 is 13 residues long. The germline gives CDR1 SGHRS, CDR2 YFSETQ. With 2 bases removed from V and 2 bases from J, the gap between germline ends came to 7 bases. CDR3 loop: CASSLQLQETQYF. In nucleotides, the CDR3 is TGCGCCAGCAGCTTACAGCTACAAGAGACCCAGTACTTC.

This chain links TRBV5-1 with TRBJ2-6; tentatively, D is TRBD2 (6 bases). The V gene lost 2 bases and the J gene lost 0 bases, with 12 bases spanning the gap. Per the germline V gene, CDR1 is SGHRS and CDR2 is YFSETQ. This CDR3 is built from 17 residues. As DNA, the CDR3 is TGCGCCAGCAGCTTATCCGGGACTCCCTCTGGGGCCAACGTCCTGACTTTC. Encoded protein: CASSLSGTPSGANVLTF.

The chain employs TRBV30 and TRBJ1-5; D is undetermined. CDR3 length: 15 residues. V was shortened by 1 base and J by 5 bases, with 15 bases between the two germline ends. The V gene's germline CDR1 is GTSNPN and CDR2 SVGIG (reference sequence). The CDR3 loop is CAWSGPHSGDQPQHF. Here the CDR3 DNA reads TGTGCCTGGAGTGGTCCTCATTCCGGGGATCAGCCCCAGCATTTT.

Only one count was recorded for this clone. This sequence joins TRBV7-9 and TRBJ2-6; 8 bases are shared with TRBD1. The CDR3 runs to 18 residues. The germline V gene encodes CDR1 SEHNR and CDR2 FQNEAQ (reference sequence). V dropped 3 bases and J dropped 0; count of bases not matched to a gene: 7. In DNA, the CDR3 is TGTGCCAGCAGCTTCCCTCCTACAGGGGGCTCTGGGGCCAACGTCCTGACTTTC. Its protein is CASSFPPTGGSGANVLTF. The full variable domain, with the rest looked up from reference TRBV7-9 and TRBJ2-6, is DTGVSQNPRHKITKRGQNVTFRCDPISEHNRLYWYRQTLGQGPEFLTYFQNEAQLEKSRLLSDRFSAERPKGSFSTLEIQRTEQGDSAMYLCASSFPPTGGSGANVLTFGAGSRLTVL.